This TCR beta chain was identified in a study of blood T cell repertoires in COVID-19. CDR3 length: 18 residues. Germline V gene data show CDR1 as SGHVS and CDR2 as FNYEAQ. V shed 6 bases and J 0 bases; nucleotides not matched to a gene: 5. Clones were read by immunoSEQ multiplex PCR, and TCRdb kept only the in-frame ones, dropping some. The table lists fewer than 350,000 clones, 90% of them singletons, with around 1.7% in the top ten. Sequenced material: PBMCs or T cells enriched from blood (not recorded which). The TCR sequence derives from a woman aged 18-35 years with acute COVID-19. The rearrangement joins TRBV7-6 to TRBJ2-1, with 16 positions matching TRBD2. In DNA form, the CDR3 reads TGTGCCAGCAGGGGACTAGCGGGAGGGACAAGCTCCTACAATGAGCAGTTCTTC. As protein: CASRGLAGGTSSYNEQFF.